These T cell receptor beta chains were read from a single sample in a study of cytomegalovirus exposure and HLA in healthy donors. Repertoires were generated with immunoSEQ multiplex PCR, while TCRdb's copy carries only in-frame clones and drops some. The table includes roughly 140,000 clones, approximately 78% detected once. Sample: PBMCs. These receptors were taken from a man aged 40-50 years in good health and CMV-seropositive. Both conserved end residues are part of each CDR3. The D gene is left open where the match is weak. Clone size is shown for a subset of rows, as once, few, many or a class of expanded clone.

abundance	v_gene	j_gene	d_gene	CDR3nt	CDR3aa
NA	TRBV6-1	TRBJ2-7	TRBD2	TGTGCCAGCAGTGAATTTACTAGCGGGAGCGGATCGGGATACGAGCAGTACTTC	CASSEFTSGSGSGYEQYF
NA	TRBV10-1	TRBJ2-7	TRBD1	TGCGCCAGCAGTGAACGACAGGGGGTCTACGAGCAGTACTTC	CASSERQGVYEQYF
NA	TRBV7-2	TRBJ1-3	NA	TGTGCCAGCAGGTCAACCCCAGCGAGCTCTGGAAACACCATATATTTT	CASRSTPASSGNTIYF
NA	TRBV2	TRBJ1-4	NA	TGTGCCAGTCACCCTGGGAGGGTTAACAATGAAAAACTGTTTTTT	CASHPGRVNNEKLFF
NA	TRBV10-3	TRBJ1-2	TRBD1	TGTGCCATCAGTGCGCAGGGGGATGGCTACACCTTC	CAISAQGDGYTF
NA	TRBV4-1	TRBJ1-4	NA	TGCGCCAGCAGCCAAGGCCTTCGGGGAGCAACTAATGAAAAACTGTTTTTT	CASSQGLRGATNEKLFF
NA	TRBV27	TRBJ1-4	TRBD1	TGTGCCAGCAGTTCCCAGGGGACAGGGAATGAAAAACTGTTTTTT	CASSSQGTGNEKLFF
NA	TRBV7-7	TRBJ2-5	TRBD2	TGTGCCAGCAGCTTAGGAGTGGCGGGAGGGGAGGAGACCCAGTACTTC	CASSLGVAGGEETQYF
NA	TRBV2	TRBJ2-7	TRBD2	TGTGCCAGCAGACCGGGACTAGCGGGAGCCTACGAGCAGTACTTC	CASRPGLAGAYEQYF
NA	TRBV28	TRBJ1-2	TRBD1	TGTGCCAGCAGTTTAAGTCCTATGGGCAGGGGGCATGGCTACACCTTC	CASSLSPMGRGHGYTF
NA	TRBV29-1	TRBJ2-1	NA	TGCAGCGTTGATAGACTCCTCTACAATGAGCAGTTCTTC	CSVDRLLYNEQFF
NA	TRBV6-6	TRBJ1-1	TRBD1	TGTGCCAGCACCCTCGACAGGGACACTGAAGCTTTCTTT	CASTLDRDTEAFF
few	TRBV18	TRBJ2-7	NA	TGTGCCAGCTCACTGCAGGAGGGCTCTCGCGAGCAGTACTTC	CASSLQEGSREQYF
NA	TRBV18	TRBJ1-4	NA	TGTGCCAGCTCACCAATGGTTTTGGAGGATAATGAAAAACTGTTTTTT	CASSPMVLEDNEKLFF
few	TRBV5-6	TRBJ2-2	TRBD1	TGTGCCAGCAGTATCAGGGGGACCGGGGAGCTGTTTTTT	CASSIRGTGELFF
NA	TRBV19	TRBJ1-1	NA	TGTGCCAGTAGTATTATCCAGGGTAGGTTGGGCACTGAAGCTTTCTTT	CASSIIQGRLGTEAFF
NA	TRBV10-2	TRBJ1-6	TRBD1	TGCGCCAGTAAGGACAGGGGGCAATCCTATAATTCACCCCTCCACTTT	CASKDRGQSYNSPLHF
NA	TRBV9	TRBJ2-3	TRBD2	TGTGCCAGCCGACGGGAGGGCACAGATACGCAGTATTTT	CASRREGTDTQYF
many	TRBV4-1	TRBJ1-2	TRBD1	TGCGCCAGCAGCCAGGCCGGGACAGGGTCTAACTATGGCTACACCTTC	CASSQAGTGSNYGYTF